These 30 T cell receptor beta chains originate from one sample sequenced in a study of T cell responses to AZD1222 COVID-19 vaccine. TCRdb's table, derived via immunoSEQ multiplex PCR, lists solely in-frame clones and lacks some. The repertoire holds 70,000 to 75,000 clones, around 82% seen once, with roughly 50% in the top ten. The sequencing here drew on peripheral blood, taken 28 days after the second AZD1222 dose. Receptors originate from an adult who received the AZD1222 COVID-19 vaccine.

For the CDR3, the DNA is TGCGCCAGCAGCGCCGGGACAGGGGTCGGCGAGCAGTACTTC. Residues: CASSAGTGVGEQYF. The chain employs TRBV5-1 and TRBJ2-7; 10 bases agree with TRBD1. Germline values: CDR1 SGHRS, CDR2 YFSETQ. The CDR3 runs to 14 residues. Trimming removed 4 bases from V and 6 bases from J; junction bases left unmatched: 7.

This clone occurred a few times. The chain combines TRBV4-1 with TRBJ2-2; either TRBD1 or TRBD2 may supply D (5 bases each). This CDR3 region has 19 residues. Between the trimmed V and J ends, which lost 4 bases and 10 bases, there was a span of 31 bases. Per the germline V gene, CDR1 is MGHRA and CDR2 is YSYEKL. CDR3 amino acids: CASSPGAAAGQTYYSELFF. CDR3 coding DNA: TGCGCCAGCAGCCCCGGGGCGGCGGCAGGGCAAACTTATTATTCGGAGCTGTTTTTT.

The CDR3: CASSSGGLPQPQHF. The CDR3 DNA reads TGTGCCAGCAGCTCAGGGGGCTTACCCCAGCCCCAGCATTTT. This chain connects TRBV7-2 to TRBJ1-5, with 8 bases aligning to TRBD1. Germline V gene sequence: CDR1 SGHTA, CDR2 FQGNSA. The ends lost 4 bases at V and 7 bases at J; junction bases unmatched: 6. CDR3 length: 14 residues.

The chain joins TRBV4-2 to TRBJ2-7; 8 nucleotides agree with TRBD1. CDR3 length: 16 amino acids. The germline CDR1 and CDR2 sequences are LGHNA and YNFKEQ. The junction had 12 bases not matched to a gene; V was cut back by 4 bases and J by 4 bases. The CDR3 DNA reads as TGTGCCAGCAGCCCCCCCTCCGGACAGGGAAGGTACGAGCAGTACTTC. As protein: CASSPPSGQGRYEQYF.

The CDR3: CASSQPSPGQGAHIKQFF. The CDR3 DNA follows: TGCGCCAGCAGCCAACCCTCTCCGGGACAGGGGGCGCACATAAAGCAGTTCTTC. The rearrangement uses TRBV4-1 and TRBJ2-1; 12 positions match TRBD1. The CDR3 has 18 residues. The V and J ends lost 2 bases and 11 bases, in that order; junction bases with no gene match: 16. From germline, CDR1 is MGHRA and CDR2 YSYEKL.

CDR3 amino acids: CSVGDSYNSPLHF. The DNA for the CDR3 is TGCAGCGTTGGGGACTCCTATAATTCACCCCTCCACTTT. The chain is built from TRBV29-1 and TRBJ1-6, with D uncertain. Trimming shortened V by 4 bases and J by 0 bases, and 4 bases separated the two germline ends. Looked up from germline, CDR1 is SQVTM and CDR2 is ANQGSEA. This CDR3 contains 13 residues.

The chain couples TRBV10-1 to TRBJ2-7; D is unclear. The CDR3 extends over 11 amino acids. The V gene's germline CDR1 is WNHNN and CDR2 SYGVQD (reference sequence). Trimming removed 10 bases from V and 7 bases from J, with 14 bases in between. The CDR3 protein is CATMTWTEQYF. In DNA form, the CDR3 reads TGCGCCACCATGACTTGGACGGAGCAGTACTTC.

The chain has TRBV5-1 and TRBJ2-7; TRBD2 matches at 14 bases. Germline CDR1 SGHRS, CDR2 YFSETQ. The V gene end was trimmed by 4 bases and the J gene end by 7 bases; junction bases not matched to a gene: 7. The CDR3 has 15 amino acids. CDR3 nucleotide sequence: TGCGCCAGCAGCCTCTCGACTAGCGGGAGGGATGAGCAGTACTTC. It encodes CASSLSTSGRDEQYF. Based on the CDR3 plus reference TRBV5-1 and TRBJ2-7, the full variable domain is KAGVTQTPRYLIKTRGQQVTLSCSPISGHRSVSWYQQTPGQGLQFLFEYFSETQRNKGNFPGRFSGRQFSNSRSEMNVSTLELGDSALYLCASSLSTSGRDEQYFGPGTRLTVT.

J is TRBJ2-3 and V is TRBV10-2; the D gene could be TRBD1 or TRBD2 (5 bases each). Germline V gene lookup returns CDR1 WSHSY and CDR2 SAAADI. This CDR3 has 14 amino acids. The V end lost 8 bases, the J end lost 1 base, and 13 bases lay between the germline ends. CDR3 nucleotides: TGCGCCAGCGAGTGGGGGATGGGCACAGATACGCAGTATTTT. The encoded protein is CASEWGMGTDTQYF.

This chain's CDR3 is CASSLQTGETQYF. DNA for the CDR3: TGTGCCAGCAGTCTTCAGACTGGGGAGACCCAGTACTTC. V and J are TRBV9 and TRBJ2-5; D uncertain. Trimming removed 5 bases at V and 5 bases at J, with 13 bases between. The germline gives CDR1 SGDLS, CDR2 YYNGEE. This CDR3 is built from 13 residues. The full variable domain, its missing parts supplied by reference TRBV9 and TRBJ2-5, is DSGVTQTPKHLITATGQRVTLRCSPRSGDLSVYWYQQSLDQGLQFLIQYYNGEERAKGNILERFSAQQFPDLHSELNLSSLELGDSALYFCASSLQTGETQYFGPGTRLLVL.

V and J are TRBV28 and TRBJ2-1; D is uncertain. V was shortened by 3 bases and J by 5 bases, with 2 bases between the two germline ends. This CDR3 region has 11 residues. Germline values: CDR1 MDHEN, CDR2 SYDVKM. The CDR3 region has the DNA TGTGCCAGCAGTTTGCACAATGAGCAGTTCTTC. This encodes CASSLHNEQFF.

This chain joins TRBV2 and TRBJ2-3; 9 bases line up with TRBD2. The CDR3 runs 14 residues. The V and J ends lost 4 bases and 3 bases, in that order; junction bases with no gene match: 2. Looked up from germline, CDR1 is SNHLY and CDR2 is FYNNEI. This CDR3 is CASSAGLATDTQYF. In DNA, the CDR3 is TGTGCCAGCAGTGCCGGACTAGCGACAGATACGCAGTATTTT. Full variable domain (outside the CDR3, taken from reference TRBV2 and TRBJ2-3): EPEVTQTPSHQVTQMGQEVILRCVPISNHLYFYWYRQILGQKVEFLVSFYNNEISEKSEIFDDQFSVERPDGSNFTLKIRSTKLEDSAMYFCASSAGLATDTQYFGPGTRLTVL.

This clone appeared once. This chain joins TRBV28 and TRBJ1-5; D uncertain. The germline V gene encodes CDR1 MDHEN and CDR2 SYDVKM. V was pared by 3 bases and J by 3 bases, with 15 bases between. The CDR3 length is 16 residues. The CDR3 protein is CASSFGHTLPNQPQHF. CDR3 DNA: TGTGCCAGCAGTTTTGGCCATACATTACCCAATCAGCCCCAGCATTTT.

The rearrangement links TRBV6-4 to TRBJ1-5; D might be TRBD1 (6 bases). V was shortened by 8 bases and J by 3 bases, with 11 bases between the two germline ends. The CDR3 contains 13 residues. The germline V gene encodes CDR1 MRHNA and CDR2 SNTAGT. The CDR3 coding sequence is TGTGCCAGCCGGGACATAATCAATCAGCCCCAGCATTTT. Protein product: CASRDIINQPQHF.

Only one count was recorded for this clone. The gene calls are TRBV30 and TRBJ2-5; 10 nucleotides align to TRBD2. Germline values: CDR1 GTSNPN, CDR2 SVGIG (reference sequence). CDR3 size: 15 residues. J was trimmed by 5 bases and V by 3 bases; bases with no gene match: 9. As DNA, the CDR3 is TGTGCCTGGAGGAGACCAGCGGGGGGGCAGGAGACCCAGTACTTC. It encodes CAWRRPAGGQETQYF.

The gene calls are TRBV16 and TRBJ1-3, with D possibly TRBD1 on 5 matching bases. The germline V gene has CDR1 KGHSY and CDR2 FQNENV. The V end lost 4 bases, the J end lost 0 bases, and 7 bases lay between the germline ends. The CDR3 has 14 amino acids. As DNA, the CDR3 is TGTGCCAGCAGCCGGGACTACTCTGGAAACACCATATATTTT. Translated, it gives CASSRDYSGNTIYF.

This chain connects TRBV7-9 to TRBJ2-3, with TRBD2 as a possible D gene (6 bases). V was shortened by 5 bases and J by 7 bases, with 10 bases between the two germline ends. This CDR3 is built from 12 residues. Germline assignment: CDR1 SEHNR and CDR2 FQNEAQ (reference sequence). CDR3 coding DNA: TGTGCCAGCAGCAGGGACTGGTATACGCAGTATTTT. This codes for CASSRDWYTQYF.

The chain links TRBV24-1 to TRBJ1-5; the match to TRBD1 covers 7 bases. The V gene end was trimmed by 11 bases and the J gene end by 7 bases; junction bases not matched to a gene: 13. Germline CDR1 KGHDR, CDR2 SFDVKD. The CDR3 is 14 amino acids. CDR3 sequence: CAIKPGQGGQPQHF. The CDR3 DNA reads TGTGCCATCAAACCAGGGCAGGGGGGACAGCCCCAGCATTTT.

The rearrangement uses TRBV28 and TRBJ2-7; D ambiguous. Germline CDR1 and CDR2: MDHEN and SYDVKM. The V and J ends lost 7 bases and 1 base respectively, with 14 bases between them. CDR3 length: 14 residues. In DNA form, the CDR3 reads TGTGCCAGCAATTGGGCTGGCGCGTCCTACGAGCAGTACTTC. It translates to CASNWAGASYEQYF.

V usage is TRBV3-1 (or the pseudogene TRBV3-2) and J usage is TRBJ1-5; D possibly corresponds to TRBD1 (6 bases). V was shortened by 5 bases and J by 4 bases, with 9 bases between the two germline ends. CDR1 and CDR2 (germline): LGHDT, YNNKEL (reference sequence). This CDR3 region has 13 residues. The CDR3 protein is CASSYRVNQPQHF. CDR3 bases: TGTGCCAGCAGCTACAGGGTAAATCAGCCCCAGCATTTT.

The chain is built from TRBV7-2 and TRBJ1-6; D call uncertain. The V gene lost 4 bases and the J gene lost 5 bases, with 12 bases spanning the gap. The CDR3 spans 15 residues. The germline gives CDR1 SGHTA, CDR2 FQGNSA. CDR3: CASSSGPTDNSPLHF. DNA for the CDR3: TGTGCCAGCAGCTCCGGGCCAACGGATAATTCACCCCTCCACTTT.

CDR3 DNA sequence: TGTGCCAGCAGTTCTCCCCAGGCCCAGAACACCGGGGAGCTGTTTTTT. Residues: CASSSPQAQNTGELFF. V gene TRBV6-5 combines with J gene TRBJ2-2; D is uncertain. In germline, CDR1 is MNHEY, CDR2 SVGAGI. The CDR3 runs to 16 residues. The V end lost 4 bases, the J end lost 1 base, and 13 bases lay between the germline ends.

This clone is a singleton in its sample. The gene calls are TRBV5-1 and TRBJ2-5, with D tentatively TRBD1 (5 bases). This CDR3 has 14 amino acids. V was cut by 2 bases and J by 0 bases, with 8 bases left in between. Germline lookup yields CDR1 SGHRS and CDR2 YFSETQ. The CDR3: CASSFGADQETQYF. DNA for the CDR3: TGCGCCAGCAGCTTTGGGGCAGACCAAGAGACCCAGTACTTC.

The V call is TRBV7-2, the J call TRBJ2-5, with D unclear. Germline V gene data show CDR1 as SGHTA and CDR2 as FQGNSA. V was trimmed by 1 base and J by 2 bases, leaving 8 bases between them. The CDR3 consists of 14 residues. This CDR3 reads CASSLEQLQETQYF. In DNA form, the CDR3 reads TGTGCCAGCAGCTTAGAACAGTTGCAAGAGACCCAGTACTTC.

This chain joins TRBV9 and TRBJ2-7; 10 bases line up with TRBD2. CDR3 length: 16 amino acids. Germline assignment: CDR1 SGDLS and CDR2 YYNGEE. V gave up 4 bases and J gave up 0 bases; unmatched junction bases: 7. CDR3 region: CASSLGASGGSYEQYF. The CDR3 DNA is TGTGCCAGCAGCTTAGGAGCTAGCGGGGGCTCCTACGAGCAGTACTTC.

The rearrangement links TRBV25-1 to TRBJ1-3; perhaps TRBD1 as D (6 bases). Trimming took 2 bases from V and 11 from J, leaving 19 bases between them. Germline lookup yields CDR1 MGHDK and CDR2 SYGVNS. This CDR3 is 15 amino acids long. CDR3 nucleotide sequence: TGTGCCAGCAGTGAACCCGGCCAGGGGAAGCTCGCCATATATTTT. Translating gives CASSEPGQGKLAIYF.

The V gene is TRBV11-1, the J gene TRBJ2-1, with D perhaps matching TRBD2 (5 bases). Germline CDR1 SGHAT, CDR2 FQDESV (reference sequence). Trimming removed 1 base at V and 2 bases at J, with 12 bases between. The CDR3 sequence is 16 residues long. CDR3 loop: CASSLELVGAYNEQFF. CDR3 bases: TGTGCCAGCAGCTTAGAATTAGTGGGAGCCTACAATGAGCAGTTCTTC.

The chain has TRBV5-1 and TRBJ2-3; unclear D gene. The CDR3 is 16 amino acids. CDR1 and CDR2 from the germline V gene are SGHRS and YFSETQ. V lost 1 base and J lost 4, with 16 bases in between. This chain's CDR3 is CASSLTGDRPADTQYF. The CDR3 DNA sequence: TGCGCCAGCAGCTTGACCGGAGACCGCCCCGCAGATACGCAGTATTTT.

The chain links TRBV27 to TRBJ1-1; D is perhaps TRBD1 (6 bases). Germline V CDR1 and CDR2: MNHEY, SMNVEV (reference sequence). The V end lost 6 bases, the J end lost 0 bases, and 11 bases lay between the germline ends. This CDR3 spans 14 amino acids. CDR3 residues: CASSRGLLNTEAFF. The CDR3 DNA follows: TGTGCCAGCAGCAGGGGACTCCTGAACACTGAAGCTTTCTTT.

The V and J genes are TRBV28 and TRBJ2-5; D call uncertain. Trimming removed 3 bases from V and 4 bases from J, with 21 bases in between. The CDR3 is made up of 17 amino acids. The germline V gene encodes CDR1 MDHEN and CDR2 SYDVKM. The CDR3 loop reads CASSFIPGEENRETQYF. The DNA for the CDR3 is TGTGCCAGCAGTTTTATCCCCGGCGAGGAGAACCGAGAGACCCAGTACTTC.